The text below deals with one T cell receptor beta chain. Researchers ran the PCR with 60 Vbeta and 13 Jbeta primers. Measured with immunoSEQ multiplex PCR; TCRdb has only the in-frame clones, and not every one. This table has roughly 180,000 clones, around 79% appearing once. V gave up 4 bases and J gave up 2 bases; unmatched junction bases: 8. The V gene's germline CDR1 is SGHDT and CDR2 YYEEEE. The CDR3 loop spans 17 amino acids. This record comes from a study of cytomegalovirus exposure and HLA in healthy donors. The receptor comes from a female donor in good health and CMV-seronegative. The sample taken for sequencing was PBMCs. The chain uses TRBV5-6 and TRBJ2-2, with 10 bases that match TRBD2. In nucleotides, the CDR3 is TGTGCCAGCAGCCCATTAATAGCGGGGGGAAACACCGGGGAGCTGTTTTTT. It codes for CASSPLIAGGNTGELFF.